These T cell receptor beta chains were read from a single sample in a study of T cell responses to AZD1222 COVID-19 vaccine. TCRdb's copy holds only in-frame clones and misses some; the assay was immunoSEQ multiplex PCR. The sample shows about 130,000 clones, roughly 92% of them seen only once. Here the sequenced sample was peripheral blood, taken 28 days after the second AZD1222 dose. These receptors all come from an adult who received the AZD1222 COVID-19 vaccine. The CDR3 runs from the conserved cysteine through the conserved F or W. The order of the fields is V gene, D gene, J gene, clone size, CDR3 protein, CDR3 DNA. D genes are given only for firm matches. A row's size may be missing; if present it is once, few, many or a size class.

TRBV5-1,.,TRBJ1-1,.,CASSLALGEEAFF,TGCGCCAGCAGCTTGGCCCTAGGGGAAGAAGCTTTCTTT
TRBV29-1,TRBD2,TRBJ2-7,once,CSVFSGRSSYEQYF,TGCAGCGTTTTTAGCGGGAGGAGCTCCTACGAGCAGTACTTC
TRBV19,.,TRBJ1-4,.,CASRIGGEKLFF,TGTGCCAGTAGAATAGGGGGGGAAAAACTGTTTTTT
TRBV10-1,TRBD1,TRBJ2-2,.,CASRGTGDGELFF,TGCGCCAGCAGGGGGACAGGGGACGGGGAGCTGTTTTTT
TRBV6-2/TRBV6-3,.,TRBJ1-5,.,CASSSLLDQPQHF,TGTGCCAGCAGTTCCCTTCTCGATCAGCCCCAGCATTTT
TRBV7-2,.,TRBJ1-6,.,CASSLAYIDEPLHF,TGTGCCAGCAGCTTAGCCTACATCGATGAACCCCTCCACTTT
TRBV9,.,TRBJ2-5,.,CASSDGDTKETQYF,TGTGCCAGCAGCGACGGGGACACCAAAGAGACCCAGTACTTC
TRBV7-9,TRBD2,TRBJ2-3,.,CASLRSGDSLAVDTDTQYF,TGTGCCAGCCTCCGGTCGGGCGATTCTCTAGCGGTAGACACAGATACGCAGTATTTT
TRBV28,.,TRBJ2-6,.,CASSLYVAAGANVLTF,TGTGCCAGCAGTTTATATGTAGCAGCTGGGGCCAACGTCCTGACTTTC
TRBV5-1,TRBD1,TRBJ2-2,.,CASSMGTDRGGELFF,TGCGCCAGCAGCATGGGGACGGACAGGGGCGGGGAGCTGTTTTTT
TRBV27,.,TRBJ1-6,.,CASTKIQGLNSPLHF,TGTGCCAGCACCAAAATACAGGGTTTGAATTCACCCCTCCACTTT
TRBV6-2/TRBV6-3,.,TRBJ2-1,.,CASSYSYDSEQFF,TGTGCCAGCAGTTACTCTTACGATTCAGAGCAGTTCTTC
TRBV18,.,TRBJ1-1,.,CASSPGAAIQNTEAFF,TGTGCCAGCTCACCGGGGGCCGCGATCCAGAACACTGAAGCTTTCTTT
TRBV4-2,TRBD2,TRBJ2-2,.,CASSPIIAGAGELFF,TGTGCCAGCAGCCCAATAATAGCGGGAGCCGGGGAGCTGTTTTTT
TRBV24-1,.,TRBJ2-5,few,CATLGGAYEETQYF,TGTGCCACCTTGGGGGGGGCTTACGAGGAGACCCAGTACTTC
TRBV2,.,TRBJ1-1,.,CASSAGGPITEAFF,TGTGCCAGCAGTGCTGGGGGGCCGATCACGGAAGCTTTCTTT
TRBV4-2,.,TRBJ2-3,.,CASSQDRGGRSTDTQYF,TGTGCCAGCAGCCAAGACCGCGGGGGCCGTAGCACAGATACGCAGTATTTT
TRBV7-3,TRBD2,TRBJ2-1,.,CASSYWTSGRGTGEQFF,TGTGCCAGCAGCTACTGGACTAGCGGGAGGGGTACAGGTGAGCAGTTCTTC
TRBV7-2,TRBD2,TRBJ2-1,.,CASSSRPSGSYNEQFF,TGTGCCAGCAGCTCGAGACCTAGCGGGAGCTACAATGAGCAGTTCTTC
TRBV10-3,.,TRBJ2-6,.,CAISEGAQGANVLTF,TGTGCCATCAGTGAGGGGGCGCAGGGGGCCAACGTCCTGACTTTC
TRBV3-1/TRBV3-2,TRBD1,TRBJ1-2,once,CASSPGQGRGYTF,TGTGCCAGCAGCCCCGGACAGGGGCGTGGCTACACCTTC
TRBV19,.,TRBJ1-5,.,CASCKREGGNQPQHF,TGTGCCAGCTGTAAAAGGGAGGGAGGCAATCAGCCCCAGCATTTT
TRBV19,.,TRBJ2-7,.,CASSMGRPGQPYEQYF,TGTGCCAGTAGTATGGGGAGGCCAGGACAACCATACGAGCAGTACTTC
TRBV29-1,TRBD2,TRBJ2-1,.,CSVGGLAGDGSSYNEQFF,TGCAGCGTTGGAGGACTAGCGGGAGATGGGAGCTCCTACAATGAGCAGTTCTTC
TRBV24-1,.,TRBJ2-3,.,CATSDSAGADTQYF,TGTGCCACCAGTGACTCCGCAGGCGCAGATACGCAGTATTTT
TRBV5-1,TRBD2,TRBJ2-1,.,CASSVVSSGVVEQFF,TGCGCCAGCAGCGTGGTATCTAGCGGGGTAGTAGAGCAGTTCTTC